This T cell receptor (beta chain) was observed in a study of control samples from healthy donors and cancer patients. The count of this clone is one. This table comes from immunoSEQ multiplex PCR, and its TCRdb copy is limited to in-frame clones, with some not included. This table holds under 200,000 clones, 94% found once. The length of the CDR3 is 16 residues. V dropped 0 bases and J dropped 10; count of bases not matched to a gene: 9. The V gene's germline CDR1 is SGHDT and CDR2 YYEEEE. The sequenced sample consisted of blood. The source of this sequence is a woman in her 40s in good health. The chain recombines TRBV5-6 with TRBJ1-6; 8 nucleotides line up with TRBD1. The CDR3 DNA sequence: TGTGCCAGCAGCTTGGGGTCAGGGGGCGGTGGGTCACCCCTCCACTTT. The encoded protein is CASSLGSGGGGSPLHF.